The 29 T cell receptor beta chains given below trace back to one sample, sequenced in a study of blood T cells in healthy people across ages. Sample-barcoded 5' priming and a J-beta primer mix drove a second PCR of roughly 7 to 11 cycles. Each CDR3 protein is one row after TCRdb ran MiXCR on the 5' RACE reads. The data contain 1.5 million to 2 million distinct CDR3 sequences, approximately 50% of them singletons. The source material was blood. The receptor set was obtained from a woman aged 40 to 50 in good health.

Comment on this clonotype: One junction end does not reproduce the germline sequence, and a read error may be involved. The chain joins TRBV9 to TRBJ2-5; 12 bases agree with TRBD2. Germline loops: CDR1 SGDLS, CDR2 YYNGEE. This CDR3 is built from 16 residues. The CDR3: CAGSFGTSGLQETQYF. The CDR3 DNA follows: TGTGCCGGCAGCTTCGGGACTAGCGGGCTCCAAGAGACCCAGTACTTC. Full variable domain (remainder filled in from reference TRBV9 and TRBJ2-5): DSGVTQTPKHLITATGQRVTLRCSPRSGDLSVYWYQQSLDQGLQFLIQYYNGEERAKGNILERFSAQQFPDLHSELNLSSLELGDSALYFCAGSFGTSGLQETQYFGPGTRLLVL.

This chain connects TRBV4-2 to TRBJ1-2; 10 bases map to TRBD1. From germline, CDR1 is LGHNA and CDR2 YNFKEQ. J gave up 6 bases and V 0 bases, and 4 bases lay outside the gene matches. The CDR3 is 15 amino acids. The CDR3 nucleotides read TGTGCCAGCAGCCAAGACACGACAGGGGGCAATGGCTACACCTTC. Residues: CASSQDTTGGNGYTF.

The V and J genes are TRBV28 and TRBJ2-5; D perhaps matches TRBD1 (5 bases). V was trimmed by 7 bases and J by 5 bases, leaving 20 bases between them. This CDR3 region has 15 residues. Germline V gene lookup returns CDR1 MDHEN and CDR2 SYDVKM. The DNA for the CDR3 is TGTGCCAGCACCAGTAGTCCAGGGATTTCGGAGACCCAGTACTTC. Translating it yields CASTSSPGISETQYF.

This chain joins TRBV12-2 and TRBJ2-1; the table assigns TRBD2, which was not confirmed against the DNA. TRBV12-2 is a known pseudogene. This CDR3 has 15 residues. The CDR3 bases are TGTGCAAGTCGCTTCGACTATCTAATCTACAATGAGCAGTTCTTC. This sequence encodes CASRFDYLIYNEQFF.

The rearrangement joins TRBV7-2 to TRBJ2-3, with D possibly matching TRBD2 (6 bases). V was shortened by 5 bases and J by 5 bases, with 11 bases between the two germline ends. There are 13 residues in the CDR3. Germline V lookup: CDR1 SGHTA, CDR2 FQGNSA. CDR3 region: CASSLMGGDTQYF. DNA for the CDR3: TGTGCCAGCAGCCTGATGGGGGGAGATACGCAGTATTTT. Drawing the rest from reference TRBV7-2 and TRBJ2-3, the complete variable domain is GAGVSQSPSNKVTEKGKDVELRCDPISGHTALYWYRQSLGQGLEFLIYFQGNSAPDKSGLPSDRFSAERTGGSVSTLTIQRTQQEDSAVYLCASSLMGGDTQYFGPGTRLTVL.

This chain connects TRBV7-3 to TRBJ2-5, with D maybe TRBD1 (7 bases). There are 16 residues in the CDR3. Germline CDR1 and CDR2: SGHTA and FQGTGA. Trimming removed 5 bases from V and 2 bases from J, with 18 bases in between. CDR3 nucleotide sequence: TGTGCCAGCAGCGCGGCGGGGACAGCATATCAAGAGACCCAGTACTTC. This gives the protein CASSAAGTAYQETQYF.

This chain uses TRBV4-1 with TRBJ2-1, with D possibly being TRBD1 (6 bases). CDR3 length equals 17 residues. Germline V gene lookup returns CDR1 MGHRA and CDR2 YSYEKL. Trimming removed 0 bases from V and 2 bases from J, with 14 bases in between. The CDR3 region has the DNA TGCGCCAGCAGCCAAGATCTAGGCGACAGGACCTACAATGAGCAGTTCTTC. Translated: CASSQDLGDRTYNEQFF.

The CDR3 coding sequence is TGTGCCAGCAGCCCACCCTTGGGTGAAATGAACACTGAAGCTTTCTTT. Translating gives CASSPPLGEMNTEAFF. The chain links TRBV7-9 to TRBJ1-1; D gene ambiguous. Trimming took off 5 bases at V and 0 bases at J, with 16 bases between the two ends. Germline CDR1 reads SEHNR; CDR2 reads FQNEAQ (reference sequence). This CDR3 comprises 16 residues.

The chain links TRBV6-5 to TRBJ2-2; 14 bases are shared with TRBD2. This CDR3 comprises 19 residues. Germline V lookup: CDR1 MNHEY, CDR2 SVGAGI. The V gene end was trimmed by 4 bases and the J gene end by 0 bases; junction bases not matched to a gene: 7. This chain's CDR3 is CASSSLGLAGGPNTGELFF. Here the CDR3 DNA reads TGTGCCAGCAGTTCATTAGGACTAGCGGGGGGTCCGAACACCGGGGAGCTGTTTTTT.

The gene calls are TRBV3-1 and TRBJ1-2, with 7 bases that match TRBD1. The CDR3 runs 16 residues. CDR1 LGHDT and CDR2 YNNKEL come from the germline V gene (reference sequence). With V trimmed by 3 bases and J by 4 bases, 11 bases remained unmatched. The CDR3 spells CASSHDSQGQTYGYTF. CDR3 DNA sequence: TGTGCCAGCAGCCACGATTCCCAGGGACAGACCTATGGCTACACCTTC.

The chain couples TRBV20-1 to TRBJ2-1, with TRBD2 identical over 7 bases. The trim removed 0 bases at V and 5 bases at J, leaving 10 bases unmatched. The germline V gene has CDR1 DFQATT and CDR2 SNEGSKA (reference sequence). The CDR3 consists of 16 residues. CDR3 loop: CSAREIGGGGNNEQFF. CDR3 DNA: TGCAGTGCTAGAGAAATAGGCGGGGGAGGGAACAATGAGCAGTTCTTC.

This clonotype was counted only a few times. The CDR3 coding sequence is TGTGCCAGCTCCCGTAGCGGGGGGGCCTACGAGCAGTACTTC. Its translation: CASSRSGGAYEQYF. This chain links TRBV2 with TRBJ2-7; TRBD2 matches at 11 bases. The V gene's germline CDR1 is SNHLY and CDR2 FYNNEI. The CDR3 extends over 14 amino acids. The junction had 5 bases not matched to a gene; V was cut back by 8 bases and J by 2 bases.

The rearrangement links TRBV12-5 to TRBJ1-2, with 7 bases matching TRBD1. V shed 1 base and J 3 bases; nucleotides not matched to a gene: 2. CDR1 LGHNT and CDR2 FRNRAP come from the germline V gene. CDR3 size: 14 residues. The chain's CDR3 is CASGLAGQHYGYTF. The CDR3 DNA reads as TGTGCTAGTGGTTTGGCGGGACAGCACTATGGCTACACCTTC.

In its sample, this clonotype was seen many times. The V gene is TRBV9, the J gene TRBJ2-5; D ambiguous. V was shortened by 4 bases and J by 0 bases, with 10 bases between the two germline ends. Germline V gives CDR1 SGDLS, CDR2 YYNGEE. The CDR3 sequence is 14 residues long. CDR3 bases: TGTGCCAGCAGCCTTGACCGGGACCAAGAGACCCAGTACTTC. It translates to CASSLDRDQETQYF.

This clonotype was counted only a few times. The chain has TRBV6-5 and TRBJ2-1; TRBD2 matches at 7 bases. J was trimmed by 5 bases and V by 6 bases; bases with no gene match: 10. The CDR3 extends over 15 amino acids. Germline values: CDR1 MNHEY, CDR2 SVGAGI. CDR3 residues: CASSPRGNTDNEQFF. The CDR3 DNA is TGTGCCAGCAGCCCGCGGGGGAACACCGACAATGAGCAGTTCTTC.

As concerns this clonotype: Relative to the germline gene, one junction end is altered; a read error may explain this. This sequence joins TRBV5-1 and TRBJ2-5; TRBD1 matches at 7 bases. This CDR3 comprises 15 residues. Germline V lookup: CDR1 SGHRS, CDR2 YFSETQ. This CDR3 reads CARSLGDRAQETQYF. CDR3 bases: TGCGCCCGCAGCTTGGGGGACAGAGCGCAAGAGACCCAGTACTTC.

This sequence joins TRBV20-1 and TRBJ2-7; D not resolved. This CDR3 has 17 residues. V was cut by 0 bases and J by 0 bases, with 18 bases left in between. CDR1 and CDR2 (germline): DFQATT, SNEGSKA (reference sequence). The CDR3 DNA sequence: TGCAGTGCTAGAGATACGGTAGAGTCGACAAACTCCTACGAGCAGTACTTC. Translated, it gives CSARDTVESTNSYEQYF.

The J gene is TRBJ1-4, the V gene TRBV4-3; D unclear. V lost 1 base to trimming and J lost 6 bases, with 12 bases between them. There are 15 residues in the CDR3. CDR1 and CDR2 from the germline V gene are LGHNA and YSLEER. CDR3 sequence: CASSQGSGLHEKLFF. CDR3 coding DNA: TGCGCCAGCAGCCAAGGTTCAGGTCTTCATGAAAAACTGTTTTTT.

The V gene is TRBV4-3, the J gene TRBJ1-2; a possible D gene is TRBD1 (5 bases). The CDR3 runs to 15 residues. Per germline, CDR1 LGHNA and CDR2 YSLEER. The ends were cut back, 0 bases at V and 4 bases at J, with 12 bases in the middle. CDR3 nucleotide sequence: TGCGCCAGCAGCCAAGATGTTGAGGGGCCCTATGGCTACACCTTC. Translating gives CASSQDVEGPYGYTF.

This clonotype was detected only a few times. The chain couples TRBV20-1 to TRBJ2-7; TRBD2 matches at 16 bases. V lost 6 bases and J lost 4; bases outside the gene matches: 9. The CDR3 length is 16 residues. Germline V lookup: CDR1 DFQATT, CDR2 SNEGSKA (reference sequence). CDR3 sequence reads: CSATGLAGGPSYEQYF. The CDR3 DNA sequence: TGCAGTGCGACGGGACTAGCGGGGGGGCCTTCGTACGAGCAGTACTTC.

The chain recombines TRBV4-2 with TRBJ2-1, with TRBD1 identical over 9 bases. V dropped 4 bases and J dropped 2; count of bases not matched to a gene: 6. Per germline, CDR1 LGHNA and CDR2 YNFKEQ. The CDR3 is made up of 16 amino acids. The CDR3 here is CASSLPGTGTYNEQFF. CDR3 bases: TGTGCCAGCAGCCTTCCCGGGACAGGGACCTACAATGAGCAGTTCTTC.

This clonotype occurred a few times. The chain links TRBV29-1 to TRBJ2-1, with D unclear. The ends were cut back, 7 bases at V and 9 bases at J, with 10 bases in the middle. Germline V gene lookup returns CDR1 SQVTM and CDR2 ANQGSEA. The CDR3 consists of 10 residues. Here the CDR3 DNA reads TGCAGCGCAAGAGTTCGTGAGCAGTTCTTC. This encodes CSARVREQFF.

The J gene is TRBJ2-7, the V gene TRBV7-2, with 10 bases matching TRBD1. This CDR3 is 15 amino acids long. J lost 2 bases, V lost 3 bases, and 4 bases had no gene match. Per the germline V gene, CDR1 is SGHTA and CDR2 is FQGNSA. CDR3: CASSLGQGTPYEQYF. CDR3 nucleotides: TGTGCCAGCAGCTTGGGACAGGGGACCCCCTACGAGCAGTACTTC.

A few counts support this clonotype. The chain links TRBV6-2 or TRBV6-3 to TRBJ2-5, with D possibly being TRBD2 (7 bases). V lost 5 bases to trimming and J lost 3 bases, with 19 bases between them. The germline V gene has CDR1 MNHEY and CDR2 SVGEGT. The CDR3 consists of 16 residues. CDR3 DNA sequence: TGTGCCAGCAGTAAAGGGGGGGGCGCGGGAGAAGAGACCCAGTACTTC. Its protein product is CASSKGGGAGEETQYF.

The rearrangement joins TRBV6-2 or TRBV6-3 to TRBJ2-1, with D possibly TRBD1 on 7 matching bases. There are 14 residues in the CDR3. V was clipped by 4 bases and J by 6 bases, with 13 bases between them. CDR1 is MNHEY, CDR2 SVGEGT, per germline. The CDR3 sequence is CASSSQGGINEQFF. The CDR3 nucleotides are TGTGCCAGCAGTTCCCAGGGGGGTATCAATGAGCAGTTCTTC.

Only a few counts were recorded for this clonotype. The V and J genes are TRBV9 and TRBJ2-1; D tentatively reads TRBD1 or TRBD2 (6 bases each). CDR1 and CDR2 (germline): SGDLS, YYNGEE. The CDR3 spans 14 residues. The V gene lost 5 bases and the J gene lost 8 bases, with 17 bases spanning the gap. This CDR3 reads CASSEGGNLDEQFF. The DNA for the CDR3 is TGTGCCAGCAGTGAGGGGGGCAACTTAGATGAGCAGTTCTTC.

This clonotype was observed a handful of times. The chain combines TRBV27 with TRBJ2-3, with D uncertain. The germline V and J ends were trimmed by 3 bases and 2 bases, with 9 bases remaining between them. This CDR3 has 14 amino acids. CDR1 is MNHEY, CDR2 SMNVEV, per germline (reference sequence). The chain's CDR3 is CASSFSVPTDTQYF. CDR3 DNA: TGTGCCAGCAGTTTCAGTGTCCCCACAGATACGCAGTATTTT.

This clonotype has a handful of counts. The rearrangement uses TRBV9 and TRBJ2-1, with TRBD2 matching over 11 bases. This CDR3 is built from 15 residues. Germline loops: CDR1 SGDLS, CDR2 YYNGEE. V shed 5 bases, J shed 9 bases, and the junction held 10 bases outside the gene matches. The CDR3 coding sequence is TGTGCCAGCAGGACCGGGACTAGCGGCTTCACTGAGCAGTTCTTC. This codes for CASRTGTSGFTEQFF.

This clonotype was detected a few times. The V gene is TRBV28, the J gene TRBJ1-2; D possibly corresponds to TRBD1 (5 bases). CDR1 MDHEN and CDR2 SYDVKM come from the germline V gene. Trimming left V 4 bases short and J 2 bases short, with 8 bases between. This CDR3 is built from 13 residues. CDR3 nucleotides: TGTGCCAGCAGTTCGGGGGAGAACTATGGCTACACCTTC. Its protein product is CASSSGENYGYTF.